This is a list of T cell receptor beta chains from one sample in a study of T cell repertoires in cytomegalovirus infection. Using its own MiXCR run on the reads, TCRdb lists one record per CDR3 protein. The table shows roughly 280,000 distinct CDR3 sequences, with approximately 8.3% occurring only once. Sequencing input: PBMCs. These receptors were taken from a human donor in good health (CMV status not recorded). Some clones in this sample may be carry-over from other donors' samples. The CDR3 runs from the conserved cysteine through the conserved F or W. A D gene is named only where the DNA matches it firmly. Only part of the rows carry a size: once, few, many, or a class if the clone is expanded.

J gene	CDR3 length	D gene	V gene	clone size	CDR3 protein	CDR3 DNA
TRBJ1-5	17	NA	TRBV6-6	few	CASSYNWGGFSNQPQHF	TGTGCCAGCAGTTACAACTGGGGAGGATTTAGCAATCAGCCCCAGCATTTT
TRBJ2-5	11	NA	TRBV7-8	many	CASSLGEVQYF	TGTGCCAGCAGCTTAGGGGAGGTCCAGTACTTC
TRBJ1-3	16	NA	TRBV7-2	few	CASSWEGPSSGNTIYF	TGTGCCAGCAGCTGGGAGGGACCGAGCTCTGGAAACACCATATATTTT
TRBJ2-3	14	TRBD1	TRBV7-2	many	CASRRDSLTDTQYF	TGTGCCAGCAGAAGGGACAGTTTGACAGATACGCAGTATTTT
TRBJ1-1	11	NA	TRBV20-1	NA	CSARGWTEAFF	TGCAGTGCTAGGGGGTGGACTGAAGCTTTCTTT
TRBJ1-1	12	NA	TRBV29-1	NA	CSARETNTEAFF	TGCAGCGCCCGGGAGACGAACACTGAAGCTTTCTTT
TRBJ2-3	14	NA	TRBV28	few	CASILDSVTDTQYF	TGTGCCAGCATACTGGACAGTGTCACAGATACGCAGTATTTT
TRBJ1-6	14	TRBD1	TRBV7-9	NA	CASSGDRDNSPLHF	TGTGCCAGCAGTGGGGACAGAGATAATTCACCCCTCCACTTT
TRBJ2-1	15	NA	TRBV7-6	many	CASSASGSSYNEQFF	TGTGCCAGCAGCGCGAGCGGAAGCTCCTACAATGAGCAGTTCTTC
TRBJ2-2	13	TRBD1	TRBV7-2	NA	CASSPRGFGELFF	TGTGCCAGCAGCCCCAGGGGGTTCGGGGAGCTGTTTTTT
TRBJ1-5	14	TRBD1	TRBV2	NA	CASRLTGVGQPQHF	TGTGCCAGCAGGTTGACAGGGGTCGGTCAGCCCCAGCATTTT
TRBJ1-2	16	NA	TRBV7-6	many	CASSLGAQLANYGYTF	TGTGCCAGCAGCTTAGGGGCGCAGCTCGCTAACTATGGCTACACCTTC
TRBJ2-7	16	TRBD2	TRBV7-8	few	CASSLGVSGKSYEQYF	TGTGCCAGCAGCTTAGGGGTTAGCGGGAAATCCTACGAGCAGTACTTC
TRBJ1-2	14	TRBD1	TRBV7-2	many	CASSPLQGREGYTF	TGTGCCAGCAGCCCTTTACAGGGGAGAGAAGGCTACACCTTC
TRBJ2-3	17	TRBD1	TRBV11-3	NA	CASSLGGQGASTDTQYF	TGTGCCAGCAGCCTCGGGGGACAGGGGGCTAGCACAGATACGCAGTATTTT